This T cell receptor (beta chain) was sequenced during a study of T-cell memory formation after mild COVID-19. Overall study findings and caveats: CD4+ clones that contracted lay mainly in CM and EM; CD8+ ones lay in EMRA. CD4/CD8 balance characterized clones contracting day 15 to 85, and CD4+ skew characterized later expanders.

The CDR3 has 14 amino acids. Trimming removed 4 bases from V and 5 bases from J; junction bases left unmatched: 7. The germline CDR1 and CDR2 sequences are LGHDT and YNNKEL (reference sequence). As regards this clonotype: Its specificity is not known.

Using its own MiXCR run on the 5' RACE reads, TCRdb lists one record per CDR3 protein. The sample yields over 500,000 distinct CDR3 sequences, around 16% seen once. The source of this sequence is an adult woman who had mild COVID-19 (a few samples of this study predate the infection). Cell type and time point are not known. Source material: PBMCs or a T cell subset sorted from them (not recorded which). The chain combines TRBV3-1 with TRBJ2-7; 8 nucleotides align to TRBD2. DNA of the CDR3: TGTGCCAGCAGCCGGAGCGGGAGTTCGAACGAGCAGTACTTC. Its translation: CASSRSGSSNEQYF.